Each of the 18 T cell receptor beta chains below was sequenced from the same sample in a study of blood T cell repertoires in COVID-19. Clones were read by immunoSEQ multiplex PCR, and TCRdb kept only the in-frame ones, dropping some. The sample shows about 210,000 clones, about 88% of them seen only once. The specimen was peripheral blood. These receptors were obtained from a woman aged 40 to 49 with acute or convalescent COVID-19.

The V call is TRBV10-1, the J call TRBJ1-2; possibly TRBD1 for D (6 bases). CDR3 length: 15 amino acids. Trimming cost V 5 bases and J 1 base, with 14 bases left between them. Germline assignment: CDR1 WNHNN and CDR2 SYGVQD (reference sequence). The CDR3 sequence: CASSKNRANNYGYTF. DNA of the CDR3: TGCGCCAGCAGTAAAAACAGGGCCAATAACTATGGCTACACCTTC.

The gene calls are TRBV7-8 and TRBJ1-5, with TRBD1 as a possible D gene (6 bases). Per germline, CDR1 SGHVS and CDR2 FQNEAQ. The V gene lost 5 bases and the J gene lost 6 bases, with 20 bases spanning the gap. The CDR3 sequence is 16 residues long. The CDR3 nucleotides are TGTGCCAGCAGCCCCCCCGGGGGGCAGGGGAGTCAGCCCCAGCATTTT. Translated: CASSPPGGQGSQPQHF.

The rearrangement links TRBV9 to TRBJ1-1, with D hard to call. The ends were cut back, 0 bases at V and 3 bases at J, with 9 bases in the middle. The CDR3 is made up of 14 amino acids. Germline CDR1 reads SGDLS; CDR2 reads YYNGEE. Here the CDR3 DNA reads TGTGCCAGCAGCGTAGTACGAGGAGACACTGAAGCTTTCTTT. It specifies CASSVVRGDTEAFF.

The chain carries TRBV11-2 and TRBJ1-4; no definite D call. Germline loops: CDR1 SGHAT, CDR2 FQNNGV. The CDR3 totals 13 residues. Trimming removed 6 bases at V and 3 bases at J, with 8 bases between. CDR3 DNA sequence: TGTGCCAGCAGGGCTGCGGCTAATGAAAAACTGTTTTTT. Its protein is CASRAAANEKLFF.

The chain recombines TRBV29-1 with TRBJ1-1, with D possibly being TRBD1 (6 bases). Trimming took off 3 bases at V and 5 bases at J, with 10 bases between the two ends. CDR1 SQVTM and CDR2 ANQGSEA come from the germline V gene. There are 12 residues in the CDR3. The CDR3 nucleotides are TGCAGCGTTGAGGGGGCTGGTACTGAAGCTTTCTTT. Translated, it gives CSVEGAGTEAFF. The full variable domain, completed using reference TRBV29-1 and TRBJ1-1, is SAVISQKPSRDICQRGTSLTIQCQVDSQVTMMFWYRQQPGQSLTLIATANQGSEATYESGFVIDKFPISRPNLTFSTLTVSNMSPEDSSIYLCSVEGAGTEAFFGQGTRLTVV.

J is TRBJ1-2 and V is TRBV4-1; no firm D call. V lost 2 bases and J 3 bases, leaving 7 bases between the germline ends. The CDR3 extends over 13 amino acids. Germline V CDR1 and CDR2: MGHRA, YSYEKL. The CDR3 nucleotides read TGCGCCAGCAGCCAATCCGGGGACTATGGCTACACCTTC. As protein: CASSQSGDYGYTF.

This rearrangement joins TRBV9 to TRBJ1-4, with 8 bases fitting TRBD1. The germline gives CDR1 SGDLS, CDR2 YYNGEE. The CDR3 consists of 15 residues. V gave up 2 bases and J gave up 8 bases; unmatched junction bases: 8. As DNA, the CDR3 is TGTGCCAGCAGCGTTTTAGGGACAGGAGAGGAAAAACTGTTTTTT. Its translation: CASSVLGTGEEKLFF.

The chain joins TRBV5-1 to TRBJ2-5; 11 bases map to TRBD1. The V segment lost 4 bases and the J segment 4 bases; nucleotides outside the gene matches: 6. Germline CDR1 and CDR2: SGHRS and YFSETQ. CDR3 length: 15 amino acids. The CDR3 protein is CASSGTGQGVETQYF. DNA of the CDR3: TGCGCCAGCAGCGGAACGGGACAGGGGGTAGAGACCCAGTACTTC.

Only one count was recorded for this clone. This chain uses TRBV19 with TRBJ1-6; the match to TRBD1 covers 8 bases. The trim removed 6 bases at V and 10 bases at J, leaving 17 bases unmatched. The CDR3 has 17 amino acids. CDR1 is LNHDA and CDR2 is SQIVND in the germline V gene (reference sequence). CDR3 DNA: TGTGCCAGTAGCACCAGGGACAGGCGTGCAATGTGGTCACCCCTCCACTTT. Its translation: CASSTRDRRAMWSPLHF.

This clone came up a few times. The rearrangement uses TRBV5-4 and TRBJ2-5; TRBD2 matches 11 bases. Germline CDR1 is SGHNT and CDR2 is YYREEE (reference sequence). Trimming took 2 bases from V and 2 from J; bases not matched to a gene: 2. The CDR3 consists of 15 residues. The CDR3 reads CASSFSGGGQETQYF. The CDR3 DNA sequence: TGTGCCAGCAGCTTTAGCGGGGGGGGACAAGAGACCCAGTACTTC.

The V call is TRBV27, the J call TRBJ1-1; D call uncertain. This CDR3 has 14 residues. CDR1 and CDR2 from the germline V gene are MNHEY and SMNVEV (reference sequence). V shed 0 bases and J shed 4 bases, with 9 bases lying between them. The CDR3 DNA follows: TGTGCCAGCAGTTTATCCCCCACGGTCACTGAAGCTTTCTTT. Encoded protein: CASSLSPTVTEAFF.

In its sample, this clone was seen a few times. This sequence joins TRBV7-3 and TRBJ2-2; 8 positions agree with TRBD2. Trimming removed 5 bases from V and 5 bases from J; junction bases left unmatched: 10. This CDR3 region has 16 residues. The V gene's germline CDR1 is SGHTA and CDR2 FQGTGA. The chain's CDR3 is CASSPHAGGLTGELFF. CDR3 DNA sequence: TGTGCCAGCAGCCCCCACGCGGGGGGATTAACCGGGGAGCTGTTTTTT.

This clone showed up just once. This chain joins TRBV4-1 and TRBJ2-2; maybe TRBD2 (7 bases). The CDR3 sequence is 17 residues long. Germline CDR1 reads MGHRA; CDR2 reads YSYEKL. V dropped 0 bases and J dropped 5 bases, with 16 bases sitting between them. The DNA for the CDR3 is TGCGCCAGCAGCCAAGATACGGGGGGCGCGGTGACCGGGGAGCTGTTTTTT. Protein: CASSQDTGGAVTGELFF.

This sequence joins TRBV25-1 and TRBJ1-2, with unresolved D. CDR3 size: 13 residues. Looked up from germline, CDR1 is MGHDK and CDR2 is SYGVNS. V dropped 4 bases and J dropped 6 bases, with 12 bases sitting between them. Here the CDR3 reads CASSGLTRNGYTF. The CDR3 DNA reads as TGTGCCAGCAGTGGGTTGACACGGAATGGCTACACCTTC.

CDR3 bases: TGTGCCTGGAGTGTACGGACAGACTATGGCTACACCTTC. Its protein is CAWSVRTDYGYTF. The chain uses TRBV30 and TRBJ1-2; D perhaps matches TRBD1 (6 bases). The germline V gene has CDR1 GTSNPN and CDR2 SVGIG (reference sequence). Trimming pared 0 bases from V and 3 bases from J, leaving 8 bases between. This CDR3 is 13 amino acids long. Complete variable domain (other parts from reference TRBV30 and TRBJ1-2): SQTIHQWPATLVQPVGSPLSLECTVEGTSNPNLYWYRQAAGRGLQLLFYSVGIGQISSEVPQNLSASRPQDRQFILSSKKLLLSDSGFYLCAWSVRTDYGYTFGSGTRLTVV.

The V call is TRBV10-3, the J call TRBJ2-7, with D perhaps TRBD1 (5 bases). Germline lookup yields CDR1 ENHRY and CDR2 SYGVKD. Trimming took 7 bases from V and 5 from J, leaving 15 bases between them. The CDR3 has 13 amino acids. The CDR3 spells CAIKQGNFHEQYV. The CDR3 DNA reads TGTGCCATCAAGCAGGGTAATTTTCACGAGCAGTACGTC.

The rearrangement joins TRBV7-9 to TRBJ1-1; D might be TRBD1 (5 bases). The germline CDR1 and CDR2 sequences are SEHNR and FQNEAQ (reference sequence). Trimming removed 5 bases at V and 0 bases at J, with 16 bases between. The CDR3 runs 16 residues. The DNA of the CDR3 is TGTGCCAGCAGCCCCCGGGCAGGGTTCATGAACACTGAAGCTTTCTTT. Amino acid sequence: CASSPRAGFMNTEAFF.

The chain is built from TRBV6-5 and TRBJ2-4; 8 bases align to TRBD1. This CDR3 comprises 14 residues. CDR1 and CDR2 (germline): MNHEY, SVGAGI. Trimming at V came to 6 bases and at J to 11 bases, leaving 12 bases not matched to a gene. The CDR3 sequence: CASRLTGARGVQYF. DNA of the CDR3: TGTGCCAGCAGATTGACAGGGGCCAGGGGAGTTCAGTACTTC.